The clone carrying this T cell receptor beta chain was detected only a few times. This entry is derived from a study of cytomegalovirus exposure and HLA in healthy donors. Study-level background: Earlier findings included about 120 million unique TCR beta sequences obtained from about 170 million T cells.

Per the germline V gene, CDR1 is GTSNPN and CDR2 is SVGIG (reference sequence). Trimming cost V 3 bases and J 3 bases; bases outside gene matches: 4. This CDR3 has 13 amino acids. The PCR ran on 60 Vbeta and 13 Jbeta primers. The method was immunoSEQ multiplex PCR; TCRdb's version includes in-frame clones alone and lacks a portion of them. The data hold hundreds of thousands of clones, with approximately 84% observed a single time. This chain connects TRBV30 to TRBJ1-1; 7 nucleotides match TRBD1. The receptor comes from a woman in her thirties or forties in good health and CMV-seronegative. The sequencing sample was made of PBMCs. CDR3 loop: CAWSNRGYTEAFF. The CDR3 DNA sequence: TGTGCCTGGAGCAACAGGGGTTACACTGAAGCTTTCTTT.